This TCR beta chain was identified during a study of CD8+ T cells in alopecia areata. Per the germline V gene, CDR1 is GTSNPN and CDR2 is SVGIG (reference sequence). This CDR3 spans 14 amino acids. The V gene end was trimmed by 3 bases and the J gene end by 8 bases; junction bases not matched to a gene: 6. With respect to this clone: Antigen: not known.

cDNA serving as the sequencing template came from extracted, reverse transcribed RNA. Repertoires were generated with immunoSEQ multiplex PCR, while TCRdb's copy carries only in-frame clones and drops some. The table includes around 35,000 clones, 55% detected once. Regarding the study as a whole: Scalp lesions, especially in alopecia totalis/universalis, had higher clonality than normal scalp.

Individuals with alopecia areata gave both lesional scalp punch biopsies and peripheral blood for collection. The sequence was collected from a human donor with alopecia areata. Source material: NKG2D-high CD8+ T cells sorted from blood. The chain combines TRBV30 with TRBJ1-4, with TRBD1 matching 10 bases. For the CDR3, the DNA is TGTGCCTGGAGCCCGGGACAGGGGTACGAAAAACTGTTTTTT. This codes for CAWSPGQGYEKLFF.